This paragraph covers one T cell receptor (beta chain) sequence. Its specificity is unknown. The sample comes from a study of graft-versus-host responses after intestinal transplantation. Study at large: All recipients were given anti-thymocyte globulin induction, and tacrolimus and steroids were then administered for three to four years.

Study-wide results and caveats: Allograft graft-versus-host to host-versus-graft clonal ratios ran high in patients with graft-donor T cell macrochimerism. Peak circulating GvH clone levels were associated with early post-transplant HvG declines.

Only in-frame clones appear in the TCRdb table, and some are missing; sequencing was by immunoSEQ multiplex PCR. Of about 98,000 clones in the sample, roughly 86% were seen once. The CDR3 is made up of 13 amino acids. With 6 bases removed from V and 11 bases from J, the gap between germline ends came to 19 bases. Germline V gives CDR1 LNHDA, CDR2 SQIVND (reference sequence). This material consisted of PBMCs, taken 255 days after intestinal transplant. This receptor was identified in a human patient who received an intestinal transplant, so some T cells may come from the graft donor. The chain employs TRBV19 and TRBJ1-1; no clear D gene. Written as DNA, the CDR3 is TGTGCCAGTAGGGCCTTACCCGGGGATGGGGCTTTCTTT. This encodes CASRALPGDGAFF.